The 13 T cell receptor beta chains below come from one sample, sequenced in a study of regulatory T cells in long-lasting Graves disease. iRepertoire HTBI primers and Arm-PCR of CDR3 regions built TCR beta libraries. TCRdb fed the multiplex PCR reads into MiXCR, producing one record per CDR3 protein. The sample lists about 530,000 distinct CDR3 sequences; about 15% were seen once. As for time point: newly diagnosed GD, antithyroid drugs for less than 3 months. PBMCs were the source of the RNA used for TCR sequencing. This sample was shared with a second study, whose subject was T cells in Graves' hyperthyroidism and ophthalmopathy.

The sequencing here drew on peripheral blood mononuclear cells (PBMCs), taken at new diagnosis, from a patient treated with antithyroid drugs. The receptors were gathered from a woman aged 35-60 years with Graves disease.

Only a few counts were recorded for this clonotype. The V gene is TRBV20-1, the J gene TRBJ1-1; D unresolved. V lost 0 bases and J lost 8, with 10 bases in between. Germline CDR1 reads DFQATT; CDR2 reads SNEGSKA (reference sequence). The CDR3 totals 12 residues. CDR3: CSARDPPREAFF. The DNA for the CDR3 is TGCAGTGCTAGAGATCCCCCTCGCGAAGCTTTCTTT.

This clonotype was detected only a few times. This chain connects TRBV20-1 to TRBJ1-1; the D gene is possibly TRBD1 (6 bases). Germline V gene data show CDR1 as DFQATT and CDR2 as SNEGSKA (reference sequence). The CDR3 spans 12 residues. The V end was cut by 6 bases, the J end by 4 bases, with 12 bases between. As DNA, the CDR3 is TGCAGTGCCAACAGGGTCATCACTGAAGCTTTCTTT. Amino acid sequence: CSANRVITEAFF.

This clonotype was counted between two and nine times. The chain recombines TRBV10-3 with TRBJ2-7; 15 positions match TRBD2. Trimming removed 2 bases from V and 4 bases from J; junction bases left unmatched: 0. The CDR3 extends over 15 amino acids. Germline loops: CDR1 ENHRY, CDR2 SYGVKD. The CDR3 loop reads CAISEGTSGGYEQYF. CDR3 DNA sequence: TGTGCCATCAGTGAGGGGACTAGCGGGGGGTACGAGCAGTACTTC.

The rearrangement links TRBV5-1 to TRBJ2-7; D possibly uses TRBD1 or TRBD2 (6 bases each). V lost 0 bases and J 4 bases, leaving 11 bases between the germline ends. This CDR3 is built from 14 residues. The V gene's germline CDR1 is SGHRS and CDR2 YFSETQ. In nucleotides, the CDR3 is TGCGCCAGCAGCTTGGGTGAGGGGGGATACGAGCAGTACTTC. Translating it yields CASSLGEGGYEQYF.

The chain joins TRBV7-6 to TRBJ1-1; 8 nucleotides agree with TRBD1. The ends lost 5 bases at V and 7 bases at J; junction bases unmatched: 6. The CDR3 extends over 13 amino acids. Germline V gene lookup returns CDR1 SGHVS and CDR2 FNYEAQ. CDR3: CASSPNTGGEAFF. CDR3 DNA sequence: TGTGCCAGCAGCCCCAATACAGGGGGTGAAGCTTTCTTT. The full variable domain, with the rest looked up from reference TRBV7-6 and TRBJ1-1, is GAGVSQSPRYKVTKRGQDVALRCDPISGHVSLYWYRQALGQGPEFLTYFNYEAQQDKSGLPNDRFSAERPEGSISTLTIQRTEQRDSAMYRCASSPNTGGEAFFGQGTRLTVV.

This clonotype was observed at least ten times. The chain has TRBV12-3 or TRBV12-4 and TRBJ1-1; unclear D gene. CDR3 length: 16 amino acids. Trimming removed 6 bases at V and 0 bases at J, with 17 bases between. CDR3 bases: TGTGCCAGCAGGGCAGAGGCCTGGGCGGTGAACACTGAAGCTTTCTTT. It yields the protein CASRAEAWAVNTEAFF.

There are a few counts of this clonotype. The chain links TRBV5-5 to TRBJ1-2; TRBD1 aligns across 7 bases. Germline trimming cut 4 bases from V and 4 bases from J; bases unmatched to any gene: 10. The CDR3 contains 15 residues. Per the germline V gene, CDR1 is SGHKS and CDR2 is YYEKEE (reference sequence). The CDR3 sequence: CASSPTGTASYGYTF. Here the CDR3 DNA reads TGTGCCAGCAGCCCGACCGGGACAGCATCCTATGGCTACACCTTC.

On this clonotype: A much larger clone lies a single base off, so this may be a read error. V and J are TRBV7-2 and TRBJ1-4, with 12 bases identical to TRBD1. The germline V gene encodes CDR1 SGHTA and CDR2 FQGNSA. This CDR3 contains 17 residues. The chain's CDR3 is CANSARDRGRVNEKLFF. The CDR3 DNA reads as TGTGCCAACAGCGCCCGGGACAGGGGGCGTGTTAATGAAAAACTGTTTTTT.

This clonotype was detected only a few times. The rearrangement links TRBV11-2 to TRBJ1-1, with a tentative D call TRBD1 (6 bases). CDR1 and CDR2 (germline): SGHAT, FQNNGV. The CDR3 covers 14 residues. V was pared by 4 bases and J by 4 bases, with 13 bases between. This chain's CDR3 is CASSSDRMSTEAFF. The CDR3 nucleotides read TGTGCCAGCAGCTCGGACAGAATGAGCACTGAAGCTTTCTTT.

At least ten counts were recorded for this clonotype. This sequence joins TRBV20-1 and TRBJ1-1, with D perhaps TRBD1 (6 bases). The germline V gene has CDR1 DFQATT and CDR2 SNEGSKA (reference sequence). V lost 6 bases and J 2 bases, leaving 13 bases between the germline ends. The CDR3 has 13 residues. The CDR3 coding sequence is TGCAGTGCCGTACAGGGTCCTAACACTGAAGCTTTCTTT. Protein: CSAVQGPNTEAFF.

This clonotype was seen many times. The genes are TRBV28 and TRBJ2-3; unclear D gene. CDR1 is MDHEN and CDR2 is SYDVKM in the germline V gene. V lost 2 bases and J lost 2, with 8 bases in between. This CDR3 region has 14 residues. The CDR3 DNA is TGTGCCAGCAGTTTACCAACAGTCACAGATACGCAGTATTTT. It encodes CASSLPTVTDTQYF.

The rearrangement links TRBV19 to TRBJ1-4; D ambiguous. From germline, CDR1 is LNHDA and CDR2 SQIVND (reference sequence). The V end was cut by 6 bases, the J end by 3 bases, with 20 bases between. This CDR3 region has 17 residues. The CDR3 DNA sequence: TGTGCCAGTAGCCACATCACCCCACGGGCCTCTAATGAAAAACTGTTTTTT. It encodes CASSHITPRASNEKLFF. The whole variable domain, filled in from reference TRBV19 and TRBJ1-4, reads DGGITQSPKYLFRKEGQNVTLSCEQNLNHDAMYWYRQDPGQGLRLIYYSQIVNDFQKGDIAEGYSVSREKKESFPLTVTSAQKNPTAFYLCASSHITPRASNEKLFFGSGTQLSVL.

This clonotype was detected ten times or more. The chain recombines TRBV12-3 or TRBV12-4 with TRBJ1-2, with D unresolved. V lost 4 bases, J lost 8 bases, and 14 bases lay in between. The CDR3 has 13 amino acids. CDR3 DNA sequence: TGTGCCAGCAGTTCCTCGACATTCTTCGGCTACACCTTC. Amino acids: CASSSSTFFGYTF.